What follows are 29 T cell receptor beta chains derived from one specimen sequenced in a study of CD8 T cells in ankylosing spondylitis. Study results and caveats: For ankylosing spondylitis blood, a TCR beta motif of under ten highly homologous variants appeared characteristic.

These receptors are not linked to any known antigen. TCRdb itself ran the 5' RACE reads through MiXCR, one entry per CDR3 protein. The sample lists some 330,000 distinct CDR3 sequences; less than 10% were seen once. The sequenced sample was blood, either unsorted or a sorted T cell fraction (not recorded which). These TCRs come from a male donor with ankylosing spondylitis.

The genes are TRBV5-1 and TRBJ2-2; D tentatively reads TRBD1 or TRBD2 (6 bases each). This CDR3 spans 15 amino acids. Germline CDR1 SGHRS, CDR2 YFSETQ. Trimming left V 3 bases short and J 1 base short, with 10 bases between. The CDR3 DNA follows: TGCGCCAGCAGCTCCGGGGGACAGAACACCGGGGAGCTGTTTTTT. It specifies CASSSGGQNTGELFF.

This clonotype was recorded a few times. CDR3 in DNA: TGTGCCAGCAGTGACACTAATAGCGGGAGTGAGACCCAGTACTTC. It specifies CASSDTNSGSETQYF. The chain uses TRBV28 and TRBJ2-5; 9 bases line up with TRBD2. V was pared by 5 bases and J by 5 bases, with 9 bases of the junction left unmatched. The germline V gene encodes CDR1 MDHEN and CDR2 SYDVKM. The CDR3 sequence is 15 residues long.

This clonotype turned up a few times. This chain connects TRBV19 to TRBJ2-1, with 13 bases identical to TRBD2. Germline CDR1 is LNHDA and CDR2 is SQIVND (reference sequence). The CDR3 is made up of 18 amino acids. Losses at the gene ends were 6 bases for V and 2 bases for J; bases not matched to a gene: 10. CDR3 protein: CASRISGLAGVAYNEQFF. In DNA, the CDR3 is TGTGCCAGTAGGATATCCGGACTAGCGGGAGTAGCCTACAATGAGCAGTTCTTC.

The genes are TRBV4-1 and TRBJ1-4, with D hard to call. Trimming left V 2 bases short and J 3 bases short, with 13 bases between. CDR3 size: 16 residues. CDR1 MGHRA and CDR2 YSYEKL come from the germline V gene. The CDR3 spells CASSQPLKASNEKLFF. The CDR3 DNA reads as TGCGCCAGCAGCCAACCCTTAAAGGCCTCTAATGAAAAACTGTTTTTT.

This clonotype was recorded at least ten times. This chain uses TRBV4-1 with TRBJ2-1; D not resolved. This CDR3 region has 16 residues. Germline CDR1 reads MGHRA; CDR2 reads YSYEKL. V lost 2 bases to trimming and J lost 0 bases, with 11 bases between them. CDR3 amino acids: CASSQSLAASYNEQFF. CDR3 DNA sequence: TGCGCCAGCAGCCAAAGCTTAGCAGCCTCCTACAATGAGCAGTTCTTC.

This clonotype was counted a few times. The chain is built from TRBV28 and TRBJ2-7, with D possibly matching TRBD2 (6 bases). CDR1 is MDHEN, CDR2 SYDVKM, per germline. This CDR3 comprises 14 residues. V lost 2 bases and J lost 9, with 17 bases in between. CDR3 coding DNA: TGTGCCAGCAGTTTAACGGGGGAACTCGGAGGGCAGTACTTC. It translates to CASSLTGELGGQYF.

This clonotype has only a few counts. J is TRBJ1-1 and V is TRBV5-1; 7 bases are shared with TRBD1. Per the germline V gene, CDR1 is SGHRS and CDR2 is YFSETQ. J was trimmed by 0 bases and V by 0 bases; bases with no gene match: 5. The CDR3 contains 16 residues. The CDR3 sequence: CASSLVTGIMNTEAFF. CDR3 DNA sequence: TGCGCCAGCAGCTTGGTGACAGGGATCATGAACACTGAAGCTTTCTTT.

The chain has TRBV11-2 and TRBJ2-7, with TRBD1 identical over 7 bases. J was trimmed by 6 bases and V by 5 bases; bases with no gene match: 4. Germline-derived CDR1 and CDR2 are SGHAT and FQNNGV. CDR3 length: 12 residues. The CDR3 DNA reads TGTGCCAGCAGCCAACAGGGGAGCGAGCAGTACTTC. Translated, it gives CASSQQGSEQYF. Using reference TRBV11-2 and TRBJ2-7 for the parts outside the CDR3, the full variable domain is EAGVAQSPRYKIIEKRQSVAFWCNPISGHATLYWYQQILGQGPKLLIQFQNNGVVDDSQLPKDRFSAERLKGVDSTLKIQPAKLEDSAVYLCASSQQGSEQYFGPGTRLTVT.

This clonotype has a count of ten or more. V usage is TRBV4-3 and J usage is TRBJ2-3; no firm D call. CDR3 length: 13 residues. V was cut by 3 bases and J by 4 bases, with 8 bases left in between. Per the germline V gene, CDR1 is LGHNA and CDR2 is YSLEER. The CDR3 loop is CASSQQTPDTQYF. CDR3 in DNA: TGCGCCAGCAGCCAGCAGACGCCAGATACGCAGTATTTT.

This clonotype was seen a handful of times. V gene TRBV30 combines with J gene TRBJ1-1; no firm D call. The germline V gene has CDR1 GTSNPN and CDR2 SVGIG (reference sequence). V was shortened by 3 bases and J by 1 base, with 6 bases between the two germline ends. The length of the CDR3 is 12 residues. The CDR3 bases are TGTGCCTGGAGCTCGGAGAACACTGAAGCTTTCTTT. This translates into CAWSSENTEAFF.

In this sample, this clonotype turned up a few times. J is TRBJ2-1 and V is TRBV11-2; 7 bases are shared with TRBD2. CDR1 is SGHAT, CDR2 FQNNGV, per germline. Unmatched junction bases numbered 7, after V lost 0 bases and J lost 8 bases. This CDR3 is built from 15 residues. The CDR3 nucleotides read TGTGCCAGCAGCTTAGAAGGGCGGGAGCGGGATGAGCAGTTCTTC. Residues: CASSLEGRERDEQFF.

This clonotype was found a few times. The V and J genes are TRBV18 and TRBJ1-2; tentative D call: TRBD1 (5 bases). Germline loops: CDR1 KGHSH, CDR2 LQKENI. CDR3 size: 14 residues. V lost 2 bases and J lost 6, with 13 bases in between. CDR3 in amino acids: CASSPSGTEDGYTF. The CDR3 region has the DNA TGTGCCAGCTCACCATCCGGGACGGAGGATGGCTACACCTTC.

The V and J genes are TRBV20-1 and TRBJ2-5; D unclear. The CDR3 length is 14 residues. Trimming removed 0 bases from V and 0 bases from J, with 8 bases in between. Per germline, CDR1 DFQATT and CDR2 SNEGSKA (reference sequence). In nucleotides, the CDR3 is TGCAGTGCTAGAGAGCCCGGGTACCAAGAGACCCAGTACTTC. This gives the protein CSAREPGYQETQYF.

The rearrangement uses TRBV6-1 and TRBJ2-7, with TRBD2 matching over 8 bases. Germline V gene sequence: CDR1 MNHNS, CDR2 SASEGT. Trimming cost V 8 bases and J 2 bases; bases outside gene matches: 5. The CDR3 extends over 13 amino acids. Here the CDR3 reads CASVTSATYEQYF. In nucleotides, the CDR3 is TGTGCCAGCGTGACTAGCGCAACCTACGAGCAGTACTTC.

The chain joins TRBV5-1 to TRBJ2-1, with 10 bases lining up with TRBD2. Germline values: CDR1 SGHRS, CDR2 YFSETQ. The CDR3 sequence is 16 residues long. V shed 2 bases and J 7 bases; nucleotides not matched to a gene: 9. The CDR3 spells CASSLSSGRERNEQFF. The DNA for the CDR3 is TGCGCCAGCAGCTTATCGAGCGGGAGGGAAAGGAATGAGCAGTTCTTC.

This clonotype has only a few counts. DNA of the CDR3: TGTGCCAGCAGCTTAGCTCGGACAATAAGCACAGATACGCAGTATTTT. Encoded protein: CASSLARTISTDTQYF. The gene calls are TRBV7-9 and TRBJ2-3, with TRBD1 as a possible D gene (5 bases). Germline loops: CDR1 SEHNR, CDR2 FQNEAQ (reference sequence). The CDR3 extends over 16 amino acids. The V gene lost 0 bases and the J gene lost 0 bases, with 10 bases spanning the gap.

The genes are TRBV5-1 and TRBJ2-2; 8 bases are a match to TRBD1. The J segment lost 4 bases and the V segment lost 1 base, leaving 6 bases of the junction unmatched. Per the germline V gene, CDR1 is SGHRS and CDR2 is YFSETQ. The CDR3 is 16 residues long. DNA for the CDR3: TGCGCCAGCAGCTTGTATAGCAGGGGGCGCACCGGGGAGCTGTTTTTT. It yields the protein CASSLYSRGRTGELFF.

Only a few counts were recorded for this clonotype. This sequence joins TRBV4-1 and TRBJ1-1, with D hard to call. The V end lost 1 base, the J end lost 6 bases, and 9 bases lay between the germline ends. CDR3 length: 13 amino acids. Germline loops: CDR1 MGHRA, CDR2 YSYEKL. The CDR3 protein is CASSQVGWAEAFF. DNA of the CDR3: TGCGCCAGCAGCCAAGTGGGTTGGGCTGAAGCTTTCTTT.

This clonotype has more than one count but fewer than ten. The chain combines TRBV3-1 with TRBJ1-4; D unclear. CDR1 is LGHDT, CDR2 YNNKEL, per germline (reference sequence). Trimming removed 4 bases at V and 7 bases at J, with 19 bases between. CDR3 size: 16 residues. DNA of the CDR3: TGTGCCAGCAGCCCCGCGATACCGGGGAGGAGTGAAAAACTGTTTTTT. Its protein is CASSPAIPGRSEKLFF.

The sample holds a few counts of this clonotype. V usage is TRBV6-1 and J usage is TRBJ1-2, with D possibly being TRBD1 (6 bases). Germline V gene lookup returns CDR1 MNHNS and CDR2 SASEGT. The V end lost 4 bases, the J end lost 4 bases, and 7 bases lay between the germline ends. CDR3 length equals 12 residues. The DNA for the CDR3 is TGTGCCAGCAGTGGGACAGCCTATGGCTACACCTTC. Its translation is CASSGTAYGYTF.

This clonotype was counted a few times. The chain is built from TRBV28 and TRBJ2-1, with D uncertain. Trimming removed 7 bases at V and 7 bases at J, with 8 bases between. This CDR3 comprises 11 residues. Germline CDR1 MDHEN, CDR2 SYDVKM. The CDR3: CASKYANEQFF. The CDR3 DNA follows: TGTGCCAGCAAATACGCTAATGAGCAGTTCTTC.

This clonotype has just a few counts. CDR3 coding DNA: TGCAGTGCTACGGCGGGAGGGAGCACAGATACGCAGTATTTT. It yields the protein CSATAGGSTDTQYF. The rearrangement joins TRBV20-1 to TRBJ2-3; 9 bases align to TRBD2. J was trimmed by 0 bases and V by 4 bases; bases with no gene match: 2. The germline gives CDR1 DFQATT, CDR2 SNEGSKA (reference sequence). This CDR3 has 14 amino acids.

The V and J genes are TRBV4-1 and TRBJ2-1, with 7 bases fitting TRBD2. Germline CDR1 and CDR2: MGHRA and YSYEKL. The V gene end was trimmed by 5 bases and the J gene end by 7 bases; junction bases not matched to a gene: 5. This CDR3 spans 13 amino acids. CDR3 in amino acids: CASSRDYRNEQFF. The CDR3 bases are TGCGCCAGCAGCAGGGACTATCGGAATGAGCAGTTCTTC.

J is TRBJ2-1 and V is TRBV6-5; D is ambiguous. The CDR3 consists of 15 residues. V lost 6 bases and J 7 bases, leaving 19 bases between the germline ends. CDR1 is MNHEY, CDR2 SVGAGI, per germline. The CDR3 is CASSTRLLPWNEQFF. DNA for the CDR3: TGTGCCAGCAGCACTCGACTCCTCCCCTGGAATGAGCAGTTCTTC.

The CDR3 DNA reads as TGTGCCACCAGCAGAGGACGGCAGGGGCAAGAGACCCAGTACTTC. Translated, it gives CATSRGRQGQETQYF. The rearrangement links TRBV15 to TRBJ2-5; the D gene is possibly TRBD1 (6 bases). The V gene's germline CDR1 is LNHNV and CDR2 YYDKDF (reference sequence). With 1 base removed from V and 2 bases from J, the gap between germline ends came to 11 bases. The CDR3 covers 15 residues.

This chain links TRBV4-3 with TRBJ2-4, with 12 bases matching TRBD2. The germline V gene has CDR1 LGHNA and CDR2 YSLEER. The CDR3 loop spans 20 amino acids. Trimming at V came to 0 bases and at J to 1 base, leaving 10 bases not matched to a gene. CDR3: CASSQEGASGRASAKNIQYF. For the CDR3, the DNA is TGCGCCAGCAGCCAAGAAGGGGCTAGCGGGAGGGCCTCGGCCAAAAACATTCAGTACTTC.

This clonotype was counted a few times. V gene TRBV9 combines with J gene TRBJ2-1, with TRBD2 identical over 7 bases. V shed 2 bases, J shed 2 bases, and the junction held 7 bases outside the gene matches. The CDR3 extends over 16 amino acids. Germline V gene lookup returns CDR1 SGDLS and CDR2 YYNGEE. CDR3 nucleotides: TGTGCCAGCAGCGTCGGCGGGAGTGTCACCTACAATGAGCAGTTCTTC. It specifies CASSVGGSVTYNEQFF.

This clonotype was counted between two and nine times. V and J are TRBV12-3 or TRBV12-4 and TRBJ1-1; D call uncertain. The CDR3 sequence is 13 residues long. V was clipped by 3 bases and J by 1 base, with 6 bases between them. This CDR3 is CASSFSENTEAFF. CDR3 in DNA: TGTGCCAGCAGTTTTTCGGAGAACACTGAAGCTTTCTTT.

The rearrangement uses TRBV4-3 and TRBJ2-1, with D possibly being TRBD1 (6 bases). The V end was cut by 0 bases, the J end by 4 bases, with 16 bases between. This CDR3 comprises 17 residues. The germline gives CDR1 LGHNA, CDR2 YSLEER. CDR3 coding DNA: TGCGCCAGCAGCCAAGAAGGCACAGGGAAGAAATACAATGAGCAGTTCTTC. Protein: CASSQEGTGKKYNEQFF.